The 30 T cell receptor beta chains in this list originate from one sample, sequenced in a study of Ad26.COV2.S vaccination and SARS-CoV-2 variants (dated by TCRdb to about 2021). Per the publication, the treatment or condition label means: roughly 19 received Ad26.COV2.S at low or high dose, single or two shots; about 5 received placebo; per-sample allocation not given. Repertoires of vaccine and placebo recipients were sequenced from samples collected on day 63 after the first injection. The method behind the library was the immunoSEQ multiplex PCR assay. Not all clones reach the TCRdb copy of this immuneACCESS table, which keeps in-frame sequences only. Checked studies attribute under half of the gap to unresolved V genes and leave the rest unexplained. The sample table shows about 280,000 clones, and around 87% are seen once. Under 4% of the sample is held by the ten biggest clonotypes. Sample: peripheral blood, taken in a trial of Ad26.COV2.S vaccine versus placebo. These receptors were collected from a person between 18 and 65 years old who received the Ad26.COV2.S COVID-19 vaccine or a placebo.

This clone was detected once. The V call is TRBV11-2, the J call TRBJ2-3, with D tentatively TRBD1 or TRBD2 (6 bases each). Germline V lookup: CDR1 SGHAT, CDR2 FQNNGV. The V end lost 6 bases, the J end lost 6 bases, and 22 bases lay between the germline ends. The CDR3 contains 16 residues. In nucleotides, the CDR3 is TGTGCCAGCAGTCGTGGTAGCGGAGGGGACATTGATACGCAGTATTTT. The encoded protein is CASSRGSGGDIDTQYF.

The V call is TRBV7-8, the J call TRBJ2-7, with D unclear. The CDR3 is 16 amino acids. The V and J ends lost 1 base and 0 bases respectively, with 13 bases between them. Per the germline V gene, CDR1 is SGHVS and CDR2 is FQNEAQ. The CDR3, as DNA: TGTGCCAGCAGCTTAGGAATTACGCAGCGCTCCTACGAGCAGTACTTC. Translating gives CASSLGITQRSYEQYF. Full variable domain (remainder filled in from reference TRBV7-8 and TRBJ2-7): GAGVSQSPRYKVAKRGQDVALRCDPISGHVSLFWYQQALGQGPEFLTYFQNEAQLDKSGLPSDRFFAERPEGSVSTLKIQRTQQEDSAVYLCASSLGITQRSYEQYFGPGTRLTVT.

The rearrangement uses TRBV7-3 and TRBJ2-1; 7 positions agree with TRBD2. The V and J ends lost 6 bases and 7 bases, in that order; junction bases with no gene match: 6. CDR1 and CDR2 from the germline V gene are SGHTA and FQGTGA. The CDR3 runs to 13 residues. CDR3 sequence (DNA): TGTGCCAGCAGTTCGGGGGGAGGAAATGAGCAGTTCTTC. This translates into CASSSGGGNEQFF.

The chain combines TRBV13 with TRBJ2-1; 11 bases align to TRBD2. Unmatched junction bases numbered 13, after V lost 5 bases and J lost 7 bases. The germline V gene encodes CDR1 PRHDT and CDR2 FYEKMQ (reference sequence). This CDR3 spans 17 amino acids. CDR3 region: CASSLLTSGVSGNEQFF. Written as DNA, the CDR3 is TGTGCCAGCAGCCTCCTGACTAGCGGGGTTTCTGGAAATGAGCAGTTCTTC.

This chain links TRBV2 with TRBJ2-5; 7 positions match TRBD1. The germline V gene encodes CDR1 SNHLY and CDR2 FYNNEI. The CDR3 totals 12 residues. J lost 4 bases, V lost 8 bases, and 4 bases had no gene match. CDR3 region: CASQGDGETQYF. CDR3 nucleotides: TGTGCCAGCCAGGGGGACGGAGAGACCCAGTACTTC. Supplemented by reference TRBV2 and TRBJ2-5, the full variable domain reads EPEVTQTPSHQVTQMGQEVILRCVPISNHLYFYWYRQILGQKVEFLVSFYNNEISEKSEIFDDQFSVERPDGSNFTLKIRSTKLEDSAMYFCASQGDGETQYFGPGTRLLVL.

The V call is TRBV6-5, the J call TRBJ1-6, with a tentative D call TRBD1 (6 bases). CDR1 is MNHEY, CDR2 SVGAGI, per germline. The CDR3 is made up of 14 amino acids. V was pared by 8 bases and J by 10 bases, with 18 bases between. In DNA form, the CDR3 reads TGTGCCAGCGGTAGGGGGGGCTATGACTCACCCCTCCACTTT. This sequence encodes CASGRGGYDSPLHF.

The table lists this clone with a count of one. This CDR3 is CASSLEWAGGGEQYF. The CDR3 bases are TGTGCCAGCAGCTTAGAGTGGGCAGGGGGGGGCGAGCAGTACTTC. The gene calls are TRBV7-2 and TRBJ2-7; D possibly matches TRBD1 or TRBD2 (7 bases each). The germline V gene encodes CDR1 SGHTA and CDR2 FQGNSA. Trimming removed 1 base from V and 6 bases from J, with 16 bases in between. This CDR3 has 15 amino acids.

This chain uses TRBV10-3 with TRBJ2-7; 9 nucleotides match TRBD1. Germline V lookup: CDR1 ENHRY, CDR2 SYGVKD. This CDR3 contains 13 residues. V shed 8 bases, J shed 6 bases, and the junction held 8 bases outside the gene matches. CDR3 DNA sequence: TGTGCCATCTCCGGGACAGGGTACGGCGAGCAGTACTTC. Translated: CAISGTGYGEQYF.

V gene TRBV30 combines with J gene TRBJ2-7; D call uncertain. The germline gives CDR1 GTSNPN, CDR2 SVGIG (reference sequence). Trimming shortened V by 0 bases and J by 0 bases, and 6 bases separated the two germline ends. This CDR3 has 13 amino acids. CDR3 nucleotides: TGTGCCTGGAGTGTTACTCCCTCCTACGAGCAGTACTTC. It is translated as CAWSVTPSYEQYF.

This chain uses TRBV9 with TRBJ2-4; D remains unclear. Trimming left V 4 bases short and J 1 base short, with 9 bases between. Germline CDR1 SGDLS, CDR2 YYNGEE. The CDR3 contains 14 residues. CDR3 coding DNA: TGTGCCAGCAGCTTCGGGTCTGCCAAAAACATTCAGTACTTC. Its protein is CASSFGSAKNIQYF.

The J gene is TRBJ2-2, the V gene TRBV30, with D unclear. This CDR3 has 14 residues. The ends were cut back, 0 bases at V and 2 bases at J, with 7 bases in the middle. CDR1 and CDR2 (germline): GTSNPN, SVGIG (reference sequence). The CDR3 is CAWSVHINTGELFF. In DNA form, the CDR3 reads TGTGCCTGGAGTGTACACATAAACACCGGGGAGCTGTTTTTT.

This clone came up a few times. The CDR3 spells CASSVGTGYNTIYF. The DNA of the CDR3 is TGTGCCAGCAGCGTCGGGACAGGGTACAACACCATATATTTT. This chain connects TRBV9 to TRBJ1-3; the match to TRBD1 covers 9 bases. The CDR3 is 14 residues long. Germline loops: CDR1 SGDLS, CDR2 YYNGEE. The J segment lost 7 bases and the V segment lost 2 bases, leaving 4 bases of the junction unmatched.

The rearrangement links TRBV19 to TRBJ2-2; 7 nucleotides align to TRBD1. V trimming: 5 bases; J trimming: 4 bases; junction bases outside the gene matches: 4. Looked up from germline, CDR1 is LNHDA and CDR2 is SQIVND (reference sequence). The CDR3 is 14 amino acids. CDR3 protein: CASSPDRATGELFF. The CDR3 nucleotides are TGTGCCAGTAGTCCAGACAGGGCCACCGGGGAGCTGTTTTTT.

The CDR3 bases are TGCGCCAGCAGTGACTCCGGGACTAGCAGGAAAGAGACCCAGTACTTC. This codes for CASSDSGTSRKETQYF. The V call is TRBV10-1, the J call TRBJ2-5; TRBD2 matches at 9 bases. CDR1 and CDR2 from the germline V gene are WNHNN and SYGVQD (reference sequence). The CDR3 consists of 16 residues. With 3 bases clipped from V and 3 bases from J, the junction kept 8 bases outside the gene matches.

The chain couples TRBV10-1 to TRBJ2-3; D ambiguous. Per germline, CDR1 WNHNN and CDR2 SYGVQD (reference sequence). V shed 2 bases and J shed 0 bases, with 6 bases lying between them. The CDR3 is 14 amino acids. DNA of the CDR3: TGCGCCAGCAGTGAGAGTATTAGCACAGATACGCAGTATTTT. Translating gives CASSESISTDTQYF.

As regards this clone: The sample contains more than one DNA sequence encoding this CDR3. This chain joins TRBV6-5 and TRBJ2-7; D ambiguous. V was cut by 7 bases and J by 0 bases, with 4 bases left in between. Germline lookup yields CDR1 MNHEY and CDR2 SVGAGI. The CDR3 has 11 residues. In nucleotides, the CDR3 is TGTGCCAGCACCAACTCCTACGAGCAGTACTTC. Translation gives CASTNSYEQYF.

V gene TRBV7-9 combines with J gene TRBJ2-3; D is ambiguous. V lost 6 bases and J 4 bases, leaving 8 bases between the germline ends. The germline V gene encodes CDR1 SEHNR and CDR2 FQNEAQ (reference sequence). The length of the CDR3 is 12 residues. CDR3 amino acids: CASRPNPDTQYF. CDR3 coding DNA: TGTGCCAGCAGACCAAACCCAGATACGCAGTATTTT.

The gene calls are TRBV5-1 and TRBJ1-3, with unresolved D. The CDR3 is made up of 15 amino acids. Germline CDR1 and CDR2: SGHRS and YFSETQ. V lost 8 bases and J 4 bases, leaving 19 bases between the germline ends. The CDR3 sequence is CASPIQPGGGNTIYF. CDR3 nucleotide sequence: TGCGCCAGTCCGATCCAGCCGGGAGGCGGAAACACCATATATTTT. The full variable domain, completed using reference TRBV5-1 and TRBJ1-3, is KAGVTQTPRYLIKTRGQQVTLSCSPISGHRSVSWYQQTPGQGLQFLFEYFSETQRNKGNFPGRFSGRQFSNSRSEMNVSTLELGDSALYLCASPIQPGGGNTIYFGEGSWLTVV.

The V gene is TRBV5-1, the J gene TRBJ2-2; D uncertain. The V and J ends lost 2 bases and 4 bases respectively, with 12 bases between them. This CDR3 is built from 15 residues. The germline V gene has CDR1 SGHRS and CDR2 YFSETQ. The CDR3 DNA reads TGCGCCAGCAGCTTAGGGCCTTTGTCCACCGGGGAGCTGTTTTTT. It yields the protein CASSLGPLSTGELFF.

The chain employs TRBV18 and TRBJ1-1; D is unresolved. The V and J ends lost 3 bases and 0 bases respectively, with 8 bases between them. CDR1 and CDR2 from the germline V gene are KGHSH and LQKENI. The CDR3 is 14 amino acids. CDR3 loop: CASSPAVLNTEAFF. In DNA form, the CDR3 reads TGTGCCAGCTCACCGGCGGTGTTGAACACTGAAGCTTTCTTT.

This clone was counted a single time. CDR3 sequence (DNA): TGTGCCAGCAGCGTGGGACAGTTTTATGGCTACACCTTC. Translation gives CASSVGQFYGYTF. The chain links TRBV5-8 to TRBJ1-2; 7 nucleotides agree with TRBD1. This CDR3 spans 13 amino acids. Per the germline V gene, CDR1 is SGHTS and CDR2 is YDEGEE. Unmatched junction bases numbered 5, after V lost 4 bases and J lost 5 bases. Full variable domain (outside the CDR3, taken from reference TRBV5-8 and TRBJ1-2): EAGVTQSPTHLIKTRGQQATLRCSPISGHTSVYWYQQALGLGLQFLLWYDEGEERNRGNFPPRFSGRQFPNYSSELNVNALELEDSALYLCASSVGQFYGYTFGSGTRLTVV.

The chain is built from TRBV30 and TRBJ2-7; tentative D call: TRBD1 (6 bases). Germline CDR1 and CDR2: GTSNPN and SVGIG (reference sequence). The CDR3 is made up of 12 amino acids. Deletions cut 3 bases from V and 6 bases from J, with 12 bases between. CDR3 DNA: TGTGCCTGGAGCCAGGGGTCGTTCGAGCAGTACTTC. It translates to CAWSQGSFEQYF.

This sequence joins TRBV7-2 and TRBJ1-3; 8 positions agree with TRBD1. Germline lookup yields CDR1 SGHTA and CDR2 FQGNSA. The trim removed 3 bases at V and 4 bases at J, leaving 11 bases unmatched. This CDR3 spans 17 amino acids. CDR3 sequence: CASSLSPSWDRGNTIYF. The DNA for the CDR3 is TGTGCCAGCAGCTTGTCTCCGTCGTGGGACAGGGGAAACACCATATATTTT.

This chain uses TRBV21-1 with TRBJ1-5; the table's D call, TRBD1, was not checked against the DNA. TRBV21-1 is a recognized pseudogene. The CDR3 is 15 residues long. The CDR3, as DNA: TGTGCCAGCAGCAAAGCGCAGGGGAACAATCAGCCCCAGCATTTT. This codes for CASSKAQGNNQPQHF.

The CDR3 protein is CASSQGRGGGELFF. CDR3 coding DNA: TGTGCCAGCAGCCAGGGCAGAGGTGGCGGGGAGCTGTTTTTT. V and J are TRBV7-2 and TRBJ2-2; maybe TRBD1 (5 bases). This CDR3 spans 14 amino acids. Per the germline V gene, CDR1 is SGHTA and CDR2 is FQGNSA. V lost 5 bases and J 7 bases, leaving 14 bases between the germline ends.

The rearrangement uses TRBV21-1 and TRBJ1-5; the DNA was not compared with TRBD1, the D call given in the table. TRBV21-1 is recorded as a pseudogene. This CDR3 has 21 residues. The CDR3 sequence is CASSKDFDPPPGQGAGQPQHF. The CDR3 coding sequence is TGTGCCAGCAGCAAAGATTTCGACCCCCCGCCGGGACAGGGGGCCGGTCAGCCCCAGCATTTT.

The rearrangement joins TRBV5-6 to TRBJ2-7; no clear D. Trimming pared 4 bases from V and 5 bases from J, leaving 13 bases between. Germline CDR1 SGHDT, CDR2 YYEEEE. There are 13 residues in the CDR3. CDR3 protein: CASSGELYHEQYF. The CDR3 bases are TGTGCCAGCAGCGGGGAACTATACCACGAGCAGTACTTC.

This clone was observed a few times. The chain is built from TRBV5-5 and TRBJ2-1, with D hard to call. Trimming shortened V by 0 bases and J by 9 bases, and 16 bases separated the two germline ends. Germline V lookup: CDR1 SGHKS, CDR2 YYEKEE (reference sequence). The CDR3 length is 15 residues. In DNA, the CDR3 is TGTGCCAGCAGCTTGGGCGGATCCCGCCAAGTTGAGCAGTTCTTC. Protein product: CASSLGGSRQVEQFF. Full variable domain (outside the CDR3, taken from reference TRBV5-5 and TRBJ2-1): DAGVTQSPTHLIKTRGQQVTLRCSPISGHKSVSWYQQVLGQGPQFIFQYYEKEERGRGNFPDRFSARQFPNYSSELNVNALLLGDSALYLCASSLGGSRQVEQFFGPGTRLTVL.

This sequence joins TRBV5-1 and TRBJ2-2; D remains unclear. Per germline, CDR1 SGHRS and CDR2 YFSETQ. The V and J ends lost 0 bases and 7 bases respectively, with 4 bases between them. The CDR3 extends over 12 amino acids. The CDR3 DNA sequence: TGCGCCAGCAGCTTGGATGTCGGGGAGCTGTTTTTT. Protein sequence: CASSLDVGELFF.

The gene calls are TRBV29-1 and TRBJ2-2, with 12 bases aligning to TRBD1. The CDR3 has 18 amino acids. The V and J ends lost 1 base and 6 bases, in that order; junction bases with no gene match: 12. Per germline, CDR1 SQVTM and CDR2 ANQGSEA. The CDR3: CSVEGYRDRGRGSGELFF. CDR3 in DNA: TGCAGCGTTGAAGGCTACCGGGACAGGGGGCGAGGGTCCGGGGAGCTGTTTTTT.